This T cell receptor (beta chain) was recovered during a study of blood T cell repertoires in COVID-19. The overall study: Spain, Italy and the United States supplied samples that represented acute and convalescent COVID-19. Sources were T cells, B-cell-depleted T cells, or PBMCs; the material itself was cDNA or gDNA.

Authors' data handling: It was from reference gene primer amplification that nucleated cell counts were estimated. The repertoire was sequenced with immunoSEQ multiplex PCR; TCRdb's copy has only in-frame clones and lacks some. That table supplies the V and J calls and clone size; D and trimming were determined from the DNA. Here the sample spans 90,000 to 130,000 clones, approximately 80% being singletons. Germline CDR1 SGHNT, CDR2 YYREEE (reference sequence). Trimming left V 0 bases short and J 6 bases short, with 12 bases between. CDR3 length: 14 amino acids. The sequence came from a woman aged 55-69 years with acute or convalescent COVID-19. Sequenced: peripheral blood. The chain links TRBV5-4 to TRBJ2-5; weak D call: TRBD2 (5 bases). CDR3 nucleotide sequence: TGTGCCAGCAGCTTGGGACTCGACGGGAAGACCCAGTACTTC. Protein: CASSLGLDGKTQYF. Full variable domain (outside the CDR3, taken from reference TRBV5-4 and TRBJ2-5): ETGVTQSPTHLIKTRGQQVTLRCSSQSGHNTVSWYQQALGQGPQFIFQYYREEENGRGNFPPRFSGLQFPNYSSELNVNALELDDSALYLCASSLGLDGKTQYFGPGTRLLVL.